A single sample is the source of the 25 T cell receptor beta chains below, sequenced in a study of radiation and T cells in renal cell carcinoma. Treatment reported: treatment-naive control, cytoreductive nephrectomy. TCRdb keeps only in-frame clones here, not all; method: immunoSEQ multiplex PCR. Of 12,000 to 15,000 clones detected, roughly three fifths appear once; the ten largest clones hold 10% to 15%. Specimen: tumor tissue, collected from a patient whose treatment was nephrectomy without radiotherapy. These receptors came from a man aged 45 to 65 with renal cell carcinoma.

V and J are TRBV6-5 and TRBJ1-6; D ambiguous. The CDR3 runs 15 residues. Trimming left V 6 bases short and J 1 base short, with 10 bases between. Germline CDR1 and CDR2: MNHEY and SVGAGI. CDR3 DNA sequence: TGTGCCAGCAGCCGGCGGGGATCCTATAATTCACCCCTCCACTTT. It codes for CASSRRGSYNSPLHF.

Relative to its sample, this clone is medium-sized. The chain recombines TRBV7-9 with TRBJ1-1; TRBD1 might be the D (5 bases). Germline V CDR1 and CDR2: SEHNR, FQNEAQ (reference sequence). This CDR3 spans 15 amino acids. V lost 6 bases, J lost 2 bases, and 16 bases lay in between. The CDR3, as DNA: TGTGCCAGCAGGGACCTGGAGACAGATAACACTGAAGCTTTCTTT. This codes for CASRDLETDNTEAFF.

This clone is medium-sized. The CDR3 bases are TGTGCCAGTAGTCCACTGAGGTATGGCTACACCTTC. It codes for CASSPLRYGYTF. The V gene is TRBV19, the J gene TRBJ1-2; D uncertain. Germline CDR1 LNHDA, CDR2 SQIVND (reference sequence). The V gene lost 5 bases and the J gene lost 5 bases, with 9 bases spanning the gap. This CDR3 has 12 amino acids.

This clone is medium-sized within its sample. This rearrangement joins TRBV2 to TRBJ1-2, with a possible D match to TRBD1 (6 bases). The CDR3 covers 14 residues. Germline lookup yields CDR1 SNHLY and CDR2 FYNNEI. Trimming removed 5 bases at V and 4 bases at J, with 14 bases between. This CDR3 is CASSKDSSFYGYTF. In DNA, the CDR3 is TGTGCCAGCAGTAAGGACAGCTCTTTCTATGGCTACACCTTC.

The chain couples TRBV7-2 to TRBJ2-3, with 8 positions matching TRBD2. Germline values: CDR1 SGHTA, CDR2 FQGNSA. The CDR3 runs to 16 residues. The J segment lost 2 bases and the V segment lost 6 bases, leaving 10 bases of the junction unmatched. This CDR3 reads CASSITGLASTDTQYF. In DNA form, the CDR3 reads TGTGCCAGCAGTATAACCGGACTAGCCTCCACAGATACGCAGTATTTT.

The V gene is TRBV9, the J gene TRBJ1-2; 10 nucleotides match TRBD1. This CDR3 region has 16 residues. Germline values: CDR1 SGDLS, CDR2 YYNGEE. Unmatched junction bases numbered 7, after V lost 0 bases and J lost 5 bases. The CDR3 bases are TGTGCCAGCAGCGTAGGGGACGACAGGGGGCATTATGGCTACACCTTC. Translation: CASSVGDDRGHYGYTF.

The gene calls are TRBV11-2 and TRBJ2-7; TRBD2 might be the D (6 bases). The germline V gene has CDR1 SGHAT and CDR2 FQNNGV. Trimming left V 5 bases short and J 7 bases short, with 9 bases between. This CDR3 is built from 11 residues. This CDR3 reads CASSQGREQYF. CDR3 in DNA: TGTGCCAGCAGCCAAGGGAGGGAGCAGTACTTC.

The sample holds a few counts of this clone. The J gene is TRBJ2-7, the V gene TRBV2; a weak D match, TRBD1 (6 bases). Trimming removed 8 bases from V and 1 base from J, with 12 bases in between. The CDR3 totals 13 residues. The V gene's germline CDR1 is SNHLY and CDR2 FYNNEI. The CDR3 region is CASYRVLSYEQYF. The CDR3 nucleotides are TGTGCCAGCTACAGGGTCCTATCCTACGAGCAGTACTTC.

This clone was seen only a few times. This chain connects TRBV25-1 to TRBJ2-7, with a possible D match to TRBD1 (6 bases). CDR1 MGHDK and CDR2 SYGVNS come from the germline V gene. Trimming removed 8 bases from V and 9 bases from J, with 14 bases in between. CDR3 size: 11 residues. The CDR3 sequence is CASRQGGSQYF. CDR3 DNA: TGTGCCAGCCGCCAAGGGGGATCGCAGTACTTC.

A few counts support this clone. The J gene is TRBJ1-4, the V gene TRBV5-1; 9 nucleotides agree with TRBD1. CDR1 and CDR2 from the germline V gene are SGHRS and YFSETQ. Germline trimming cut 3 bases from V and 7 bases from J; bases unmatched to any gene: 13. The CDR3 spans 17 residues. This CDR3 reads CASSSSRDRDRGEKLFF. DNA of the CDR3: TGCGCCAGCAGCTCGTCCCGGGACAGGGATCGGGGTGAAAAACTGTTTTTT. Combining the CDR3 with reference TRBV5-1 and TRBJ1-4 gives the whole variable domain KAGVTQTPRYLIKTRGQQVTLSCSPISGHRSVSWYQQTPGQGLQFLFEYFSETQRNKGNFPGRFSGRQFSNSRSEMNVSTLELGDSALYLCASSSSRDRDRGEKLFFGSGTQLSVL.

CDR3 bases: TGTGCCAGAAGCCCCGAGGGGGCCCCTGAAGCTTTCTTT. Protein sequence: CARSPEGAPEAFF. This sequence joins TRBV5-3 and TRBJ1-1, with 7 nucleotides matching TRBD1. TRBV5-3 is filed as an ORF, its function uncertain. With 4 bases clipped from V and 6 bases from J, the junction kept 6 bases outside the gene matches. The CDR3 is made up of 13 amino acids.

This clone was counted between two and nine times. This chain links TRBV10-1 with TRBJ2-4; D uncertain. Germline V gene lookup returns CDR1 WNHNN and CDR2 SYGVQD (reference sequence). The germline V and J ends were trimmed by 3 bases and 1 base, with 10 bases remaining between them. CDR3 length: 15 amino acids. CDR3 loop: CASSESGTAKNIQYF. The CDR3 DNA reads TGCGCCAGCAGTGAATCTGGAACTGCCAAAAACATTCAGTACTTC.

The chain joins TRBV5-4 to TRBJ2-3, with TRBD2 matching 12 bases. The J segment lost 5 bases and the V segment lost 2 bases, leaving 9 bases of the junction unmatched. Germline assignment: CDR1 SGHNT and CDR2 YYREEE (reference sequence). The CDR3 extends over 17 amino acids. This chain's CDR3 is CASSLTWTSGVQDTQYF. The DNA for the CDR3 is TGTGCCAGCAGCTTAACCTGGACTAGCGGGGTTCAAGATACGCAGTATTTT. The full variable domain, in which reference TRBV5-4 and TRBJ2-3 provide the parts outside the CDR3, is ETGVTQSPTHLIKTRGQQVTLRCSSQSGHNTVSWYQQALGQGPQFIFQYYREEENGRGNFPPRFSGLQFPNYSSELNVNALELDDSALYLCASSLTWTSGVQDTQYFGPGTRLTVL.

Only a few counts were recorded for this clone. The chain is built from TRBV7-2 and TRBJ1-4, with TRBD1 as a possible D gene (5 bases). The CDR3 totals 13 residues. Germline V CDR1 and CDR2: SGHTA, FQGNSA. Trimming took 3 bases from V and 9 from J, leaving 11 bases between them. The CDR3 reads CASSFKGSKKLFF. The CDR3 nucleotides read TGTGCCAGCAGCTTCAAGGGGAGTAAAAAACTGTTTTTT.

In its sample, this clone was seen once. The chain uses TRBV6-6 and TRBJ2-7; D gene uncertain. Trimming shortened V by 2 bases and J by 0 bases, and 11 bases separated the two germline ends. CDR1 is MNHNY and CDR2 is SVGAGI in the germline V gene (reference sequence). The CDR3 runs to 15 residues. CDR3 in DNA: TGTGCCAGCAGTTACGAGGCAAGAACCTCCTACGAGCAGTACTTC. As protein: CASSYEARTSYEQYF.

This clone came up a few times. The gene calls are TRBV6-4 and TRBJ2-1; possible D gene TRBD1, 6 bases. Per germline, CDR1 MRHNA and CDR2 SNTAGT. This CDR3 comprises 14 residues. The germline V and J ends were trimmed by 2 bases and 5 bases, with 10 bases remaining between them. CDR3 residues: CASSDEGVDNEQFF. In DNA, the CDR3 is TGTGCCAGCAGTGACGAGGGGGTGGACAATGAGCAGTTCTTC.

The V gene is TRBV2, the J gene TRBJ1-2; 10 bases are a match to TRBD1. With 8 bases clipped from V and 8 bases from J, the junction kept 8 bases outside the gene matches. The CDR3 length is 13 residues. CDR1 SNHLY and CDR2 FYNNEI come from the germline V gene. The CDR3 loop is CASWGQGFGGYTF. DNA for the CDR3: TGTGCCAGCTGGGGACAGGGGTTTGGCGGCTACACCTTC. The full variable domain, rest sourced from reference TRBV2 and TRBJ1-2, is EPEVTQTPSHQVTQMGQEVILRCVPISNHLYFYWYRQILGQKVEFLVSFYNNEISEKSEIFDDQFSVERPDGSNFTLKIRSTKLEDSAMYFCASWGQGFGGYTFGSGTRLTVV.

The rearrangement uses TRBV29-1 and TRBJ1-5, with D tentatively TRBD1 (5 bases). The V gene lost 6 bases and the J gene lost 5 bases, with 14 bases spanning the gap. Germline-derived CDR1 and CDR2 are SQVTM and ANQGSEA. The CDR3 totals 13 residues. CDR3 residues: CSVGWQGDQPQHF. The DNA of the CDR3 is TGCAGCGTGGGATGGCAGGGCGATCAGCCCCAGCATTTT.

This chain uses TRBV4-1 with TRBJ2-5; D is unresolved. Germline V gene sequence: CDR1 MGHRA, CDR2 YSYEKL. Trimming took 0 bases from V and 5 from J, leaving 13 bases between them. This CDR3 is built from 15 residues. CDR3 in amino acids: CASSQDGPGLETQYF. In DNA form, the CDR3 reads TGCGCCAGCAGCCAAGATGGCCCTGGGTTGGAGACCCAGTACTTC.

There are a few counts of this clone. The V gene is TRBV19, the J gene TRBJ1-5, with D possibly TRBD1 on 5 matching bases. The V and J ends lost 6 bases and 7 bases respectively, with 16 bases between them. The CDR3 length is 14 residues. Germline CDR1 reads LNHDA; CDR2 reads SQIVND (reference sequence). The CDR3 loop is CASSLTGGNQPQHF. The CDR3 bases are TGTGCCAGTAGCCTCACCGGGGGGAACCAGCCCCAGCATTTT.

This clone occurred a few times. The chain carries TRBV4-1 and TRBJ1-2, with TRBD1 matching 7 bases. This CDR3 has 15 residues. Trimming cost V 7 bases and J 2 bases; bases outside gene matches: 10. Germline loops: CDR1 MGHRA, CDR2 YSYEKL. CDR3 DNA sequence: TGCGCCAGCACCCTTCGGGCAGGGGGGAACTATGGCTACACCTTC. Its protein product is CASTLRAGGNYGYTF.

Only a few counts were recorded for this clone. The chain joins TRBV5-4 to TRBJ1-5; D is ambiguous. This CDR3 spans 12 amino acids. The V end lost 5 bases, the J end lost 8 bases, and 11 bases lay between the germline ends. Germline V gene data show CDR1 as SGHNT and CDR2 as YYREEE (reference sequence). Written as DNA, the CDR3 is TGTGCCAGCAGTCTCCCCCTTAAGCCCCAGCATTTT. Amino acids: CASSLPLKPQHF.

The chain couples TRBV9 to TRBJ1-6, with 7 positions matching TRBD1. The germline V gene has CDR1 SGDLS and CDR2 YYNGEE. The J segment lost 11 bases and the V segment lost 2 bases, leaving 1 base of the junction unmatched. CDR3 size: 12 residues. In DNA, the CDR3 is TGTGCCAGCAGCGTGGGACAGCCACCCCTCCACTTT. This translates into CASSVGQPPLHF.

A single count supports this clone. DNA for the CDR3: TGTGCCAGCAGCGTAGCCTCCGGGACAGAGACCTATGGCTACACCTTC. As protein: CASSVASGTETYGYTF. This rearrangement joins TRBV9 to TRBJ1-2, with 7 bases matching TRBD1. From germline, CDR1 is SGDLS and CDR2 YYNGEE. V lost 0 bases to trimming and J lost 4 bases; unmatched junction nucleotides: 9. This CDR3 has 16 amino acids.

V is TRBV7-3 and J is TRBJ2-3; D is unresolved. The CDR3 has 12 residues. Germline assignment: CDR1 SGHTA and CDR2 FQGTGA. The V gene lost 2 bases and the J gene lost 3 bases, with 3 bases spanning the gap. The CDR3: CASSLPTDTQYF. The CDR3 DNA is TGTGCCAGCAGCTTACCGACAGATACGCAGTATTTT.